The clone carrying this T cell receptor beta chain was counted only a few times. What it binds is unknown. A junction boundary mismatches the germline segment, possibly from a read error. This sample was taken from a study of regulatory T cells in long-lasting Graves disease. Study-wide points: Researchers reported studying only peripheral blood, not thyroid tissue.

TCR beta libraries were built with iRepertoire HTBI primers and Arm-PCR of CDR3 regions. TCRdb independently ran MiXCR on the multiplex PCR reads; one entry per CDR3 protein. The sample records 650,000 to 700,000 distinct CDR3 sequences, around 30% being singletons. This CDR3 comprises 18 residues. Time point denoted: persistent/refractory GD, antithyroid drugs over 5 years with positive TRAb. PBMCs provided the RNA from which the TCR library was made. Each of the patients was recruited from an endocrinology department situated in Xi'an, China. Into tubes containing EDTA, approximately 9.4 milliliters of peripheral blood were drawn.

This sequence was found in a female donor with Graves disease. This sample comprised peripheral blood mononuclear cells (PBMCs), obtained when the disease was refractory, from a patient treated with antithyroid drugs. The chain recombines TRBV12-3 or TRBV12-4 with TRBJ1-1; 11 bases align to TRBD1. The DNA for the CDR3 is TGTGCCAGCAGCCGACCGGGACAGGGGGTCCCCCGCGGAACTGAACCTTTCTTT. Translating gives CASSRPGQGVPRGTEPFF.